This T cell receptor beta chain was obtained from a study of shared clonotypes between healthy human individuals. The CDR3 extends over 12 amino acids. Germline V gene lookup returns CDR1 MDHEN and CDR2 SYDVKM. The trim removed 7 bases at V and 12 bases at J, leaving 6 bases unmatched. Here immunoSEQ multiplex PCR was the method, and the copy in TCRdb shows in-frame clones only, minus some. The sample lists 2 million to 2.5 million clones; approximately 93% were seen once. Source material: naive CD4+ T cells from PBMCs. The subset denotes: CD45RA+ positively selected. The gene calls are TRBV28 and TRBJ2-3; TRBD2 matches at 11 bases. This TCR came from a young man in good health. Some clones in this sample may be carry-over from other donors' samples. CDR3 protein: CASISGRGEQYF. CDR3 sequence (DNA): TGTGCCAGCATTAGCGGGAGGGGGGAACAGTATTTT.